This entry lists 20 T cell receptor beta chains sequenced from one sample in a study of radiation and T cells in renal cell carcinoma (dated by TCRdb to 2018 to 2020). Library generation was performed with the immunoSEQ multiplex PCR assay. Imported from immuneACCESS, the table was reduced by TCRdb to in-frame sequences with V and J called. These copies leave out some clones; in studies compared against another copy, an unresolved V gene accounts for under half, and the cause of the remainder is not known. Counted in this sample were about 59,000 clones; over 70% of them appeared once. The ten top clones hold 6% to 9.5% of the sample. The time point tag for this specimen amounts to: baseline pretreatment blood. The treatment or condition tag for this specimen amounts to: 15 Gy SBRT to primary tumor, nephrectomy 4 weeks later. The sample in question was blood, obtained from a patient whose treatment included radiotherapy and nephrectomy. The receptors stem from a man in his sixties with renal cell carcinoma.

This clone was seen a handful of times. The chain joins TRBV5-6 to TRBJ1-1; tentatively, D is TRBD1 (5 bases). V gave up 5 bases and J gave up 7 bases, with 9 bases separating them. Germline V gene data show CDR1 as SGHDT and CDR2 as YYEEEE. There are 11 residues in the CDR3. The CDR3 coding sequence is TGTGCCAGCAGATCACAGGTTGAAGCTTTCTTT. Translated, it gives CASRSQVEAFF. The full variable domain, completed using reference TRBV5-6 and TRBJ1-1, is DAGVTQSPTHLIKTRGQQVTLRCSPKSGHDTVSWYQQALGQGPQFIFQYYEEEERQRGNFPDRFSGHQFPNYSSELNVNALLLGDSALYLCASRSQVEAFFGQGTRLTVV.

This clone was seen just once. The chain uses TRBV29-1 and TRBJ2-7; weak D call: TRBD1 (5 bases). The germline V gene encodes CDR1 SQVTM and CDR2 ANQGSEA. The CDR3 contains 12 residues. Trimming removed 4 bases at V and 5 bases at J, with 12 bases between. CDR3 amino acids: CSVGQGRDEQYF. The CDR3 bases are TGCAGCGTTGGGCAGGGTCGGGACGAGCAGTACTTC.

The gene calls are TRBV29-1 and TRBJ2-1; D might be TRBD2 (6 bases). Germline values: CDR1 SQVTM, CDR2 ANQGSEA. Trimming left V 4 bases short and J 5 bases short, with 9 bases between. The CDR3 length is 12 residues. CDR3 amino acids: CSVAGRNNEQFF. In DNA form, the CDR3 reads TGCAGCGTTGCCGGGAGAAACAATGAGCAGTTCTTC.

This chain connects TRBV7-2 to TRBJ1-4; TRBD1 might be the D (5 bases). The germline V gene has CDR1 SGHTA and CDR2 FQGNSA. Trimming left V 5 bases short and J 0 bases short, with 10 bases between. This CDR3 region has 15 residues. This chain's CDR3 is CASSPRGSTNEKLFF. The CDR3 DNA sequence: TGTGCCAGCAGCCCACGGGGGTCAACTAATGAAAAACTGTTTTTT.

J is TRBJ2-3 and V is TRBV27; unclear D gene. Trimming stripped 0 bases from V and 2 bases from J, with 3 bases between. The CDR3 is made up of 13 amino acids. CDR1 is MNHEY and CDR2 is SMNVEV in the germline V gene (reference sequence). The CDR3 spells CASSLSYTDTQYF. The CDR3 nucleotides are TGTGCCAGCAGTTTATCATACACAGATACGCAGTATTTT.

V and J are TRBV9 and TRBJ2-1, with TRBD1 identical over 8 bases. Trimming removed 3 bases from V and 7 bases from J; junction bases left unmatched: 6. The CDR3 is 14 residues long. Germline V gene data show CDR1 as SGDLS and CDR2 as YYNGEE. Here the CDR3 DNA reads TGTGCCAGCAGCGGACGGGACAGGCAGAATGAGCAGTTCTTC. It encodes CASSGRDRQNEQFF.

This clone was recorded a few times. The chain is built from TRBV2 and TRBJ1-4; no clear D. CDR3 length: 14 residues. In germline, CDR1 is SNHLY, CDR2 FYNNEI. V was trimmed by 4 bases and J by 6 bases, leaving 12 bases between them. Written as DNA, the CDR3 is TGTGCCAGCAGTGTAGATGGGCGGGATGAAAAACTGTTTTTT. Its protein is CASSVDGRDEKLFF.

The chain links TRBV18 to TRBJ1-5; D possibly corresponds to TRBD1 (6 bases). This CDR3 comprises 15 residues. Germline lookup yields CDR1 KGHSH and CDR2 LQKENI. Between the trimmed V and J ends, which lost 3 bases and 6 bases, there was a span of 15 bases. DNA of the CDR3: TGTGCCAGCTCACCGGGACAAGGAACGGGTCAGCCCCAGCATTTT. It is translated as CASSPGQGTGQPQHF.

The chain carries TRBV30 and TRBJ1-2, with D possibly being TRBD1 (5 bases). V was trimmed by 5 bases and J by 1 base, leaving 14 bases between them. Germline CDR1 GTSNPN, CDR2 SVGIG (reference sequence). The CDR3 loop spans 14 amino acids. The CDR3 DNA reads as TGTGCCTGGGGCCGACAGACAAGTAACTATGGCTACACCTTC. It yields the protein CAWGRQTSNYGYTF. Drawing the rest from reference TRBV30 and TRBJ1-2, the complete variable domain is SQTIHQWPATLVQPVGSPLSLECTVEGTSNPNLYWYRQAAGRGLQLLFYSVGIGQISSEVPQNLSASRPQDRQFILSSKKLLLSDSGFYLCAWGRQTSNYGYTFGSGTRLTVV.

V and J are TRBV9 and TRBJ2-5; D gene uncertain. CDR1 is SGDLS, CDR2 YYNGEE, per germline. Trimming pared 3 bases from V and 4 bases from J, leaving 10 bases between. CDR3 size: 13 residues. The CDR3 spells CASSGPGSETQYF. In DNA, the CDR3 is TGTGCCAGCAGCGGCCCCGGGTCAGAGACCCAGTACTTC.

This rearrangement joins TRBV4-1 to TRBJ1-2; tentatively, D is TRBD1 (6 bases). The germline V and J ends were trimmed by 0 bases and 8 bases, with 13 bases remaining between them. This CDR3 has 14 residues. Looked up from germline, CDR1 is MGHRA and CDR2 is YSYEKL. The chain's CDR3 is CASSQDRGRAGYTF. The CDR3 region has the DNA TGCGCCAGCAGCCAAGATCGGGGGCGCGCGGGCTACACCTTC.

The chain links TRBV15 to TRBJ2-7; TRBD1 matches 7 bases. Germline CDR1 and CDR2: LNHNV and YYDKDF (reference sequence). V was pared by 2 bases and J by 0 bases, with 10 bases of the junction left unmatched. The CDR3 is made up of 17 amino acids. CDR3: CATSRKTGIPSSYEQYF. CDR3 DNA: TGTGCCACCAGCAGAAAGACAGGGATCCCCTCCTCCTACGAGCAGTACTTC.

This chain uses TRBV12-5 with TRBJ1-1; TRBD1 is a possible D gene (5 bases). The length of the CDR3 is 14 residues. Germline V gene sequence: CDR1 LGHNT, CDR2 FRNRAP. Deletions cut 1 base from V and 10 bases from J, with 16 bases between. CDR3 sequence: CASGLGGAGGGAFF. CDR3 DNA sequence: TGTGCTAGTGGTTTGGGAGGGGCCGGCGGGGGAGCTTTCTTT.

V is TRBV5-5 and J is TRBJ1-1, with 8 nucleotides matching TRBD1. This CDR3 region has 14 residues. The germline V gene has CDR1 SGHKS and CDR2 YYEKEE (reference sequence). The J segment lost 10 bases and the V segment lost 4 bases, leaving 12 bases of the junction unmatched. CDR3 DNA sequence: TGTGCCAGCAGCCCAGACAGGGGATTAGCAGTAGCTTTCTTT. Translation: CASSPDRGLAVAFF.

DNA for the CDR3: TGTGCCAGCACCCCCCTGACGGGGAACCCAGATACGCAGTATTTT. As protein: CASTPLTGNPDTQYF. The V call is TRBV11-2, the J call TRBJ2-3, with a weak D call TRBD2 (5 bases). The ends were cut back, 7 bases at V and 4 bases at J, with 18 bases in the middle. The CDR3 contains 15 residues. Per the germline V gene, CDR1 is SGHAT and CDR2 is FQNNGV.

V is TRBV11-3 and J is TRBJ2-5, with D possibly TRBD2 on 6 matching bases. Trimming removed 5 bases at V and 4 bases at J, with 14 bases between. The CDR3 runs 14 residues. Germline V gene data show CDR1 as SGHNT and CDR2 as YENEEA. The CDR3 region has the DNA TGTGCCAGCAGCGATAGCGGAGGGATAGAGACCCAGTACTTC. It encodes CASSDSGGIETQYF.

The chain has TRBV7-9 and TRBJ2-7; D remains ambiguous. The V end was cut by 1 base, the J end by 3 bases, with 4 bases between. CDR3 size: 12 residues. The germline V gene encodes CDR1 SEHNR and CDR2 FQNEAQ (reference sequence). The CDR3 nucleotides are TGTGCCAGCAGCTTAGGGTTCTACGAGCAGTACGTC. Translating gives CASSLGFYEQYV.

CDR3 protein: CASSVGYTGELFF. CDR3 in DNA: TGTGCCAGCAGTGTTGGCTACACCGGGGAGCTGTTTTTT. The chain employs TRBV2 and TRBJ2-2; D unresolved. The CDR3 loop spans 13 amino acids. Trimming took off 4 bases at V and 3 bases at J, with 6 bases between the two ends. CDR1 SNHLY and CDR2 FYNNEI come from the germline V gene.

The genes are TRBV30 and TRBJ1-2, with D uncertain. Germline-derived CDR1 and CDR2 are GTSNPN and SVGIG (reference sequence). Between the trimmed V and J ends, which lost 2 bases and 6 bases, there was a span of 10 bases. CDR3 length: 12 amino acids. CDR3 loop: CAWSIRADGYTF. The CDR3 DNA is TGTGCCTGGAGTATCCGGGCGGATGGCTACACCTTC.

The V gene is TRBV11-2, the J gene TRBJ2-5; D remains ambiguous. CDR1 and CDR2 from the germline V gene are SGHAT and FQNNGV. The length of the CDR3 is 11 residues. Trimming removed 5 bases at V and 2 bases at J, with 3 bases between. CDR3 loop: CASSTQETQYF. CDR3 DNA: TGTGCCAGCAGCACACAAGAGACCCAGTACTTC.